The next 8 T cell receptor beta chains were all read from a single sample in a study of beta chain features in type 1 diabetes. Study results and caveats: In every one of the four CD4+ subsets, TCRB CDR3s were moderately but significantly shorter in Type 1 diabetes patients.

Their specific antigens are unknown. TCRB transcripts that were expressed got sequenced, as all of the isolated RNA had been reverse transcribed. The method was immunoSEQ multiplex PCR; TCRdb's version includes in-frame clones alone and lacks a portion of them. The data show 140,000 to 150,000 clones, about 13% seen once. Specimen: central memory CD4+ T cells from blood. The source of these receptors is a man younger than 30 with type 1 diabetes.

The V gene is TRBV5-5, the J gene TRBJ1-5, with no clear D. V gave up 5 bases and J gave up 0 bases, with 15 bases separating them. Germline V CDR1 and CDR2: SGHKS, YYEKEE (reference sequence). CDR3 length: 16 residues. The CDR3 reads CASSSGNLNSNQPQHF. CDR3 DNA: TGTGCCAGCAGTTCGGGGAATCTTAATAGCAATCAGCCCCAGCATTTT.

This CDR3 reads CASSLVTHTDTQYF. For the CDR3, the DNA is TGTGCCAGCAGCTTAGTAACACACACAGATACGCAGTATTTT. The J gene is TRBJ2-3, the V gene TRBV7-8; D is uncertain. Germline V lookup: CDR1 SGHVS, CDR2 FQNEAQ. The CDR3 covers 14 residues. V lost 1 base and J lost 2, with 7 bases in between.

The J gene is TRBJ2-7, the V gene TRBV25-1; D possibly uses TRBD1 or TRBD2 (6 bases each). Germline CDR1 is MGHDK and CDR2 is SYGVNS. This CDR3 has 17 amino acids. V was clipped by 2 bases and J by 7 bases, with 24 bases between them. This CDR3 is CASSETGTLPGVGEQYF. CDR3 coding DNA: TGTGCCAGCAGTGAAACAGGGACCCTTCCGGGGGTGGGTGAGCAGTACTTC.

This clone was picked up a small number of times. V gene TRBV14 combines with J gene TRBJ2-7; no definite D call. Trimming pared 5 bases from V and 4 bases from J, leaving 6 bases between. Germline loops: CDR1 SGHDN, CDR2 FVKESK. This CDR3 has 11 amino acids. CDR3 amino acids: CASSLTYEQYF. CDR3 in DNA: TGTGCCAGCAGCTTGACTTACGAGCAGTACTTC.

In its sample, this clone was seen a few times. The chain carries TRBV6-1 and TRBJ2-2, with 7 bases lining up with TRBD1. The CDR3 is 16 residues long. Germline V CDR1 and CDR2: MNHNS, SASEGT. Trimming took 1 base from V and 3 from J; bases not matched to a gene: 5. CDR3 sequence: CASSEGGTAYTGELFF. Here the CDR3 DNA reads TGTGCCAGCAGTGAAGGGGGGACAGCCTACACCGGGGAGCTGTTTTTT.

V is TRBV5-1 and J is TRBJ2-1, with D perhaps TRBD1 or TRBD2 (5 bases each). Per the germline V gene, CDR1 is SGHRS and CDR2 is YFSETQ. Trimming cost V 0 bases and J 4 bases, with 11 bases left between them. This CDR3 is 15 amino acids long. The CDR3 here is CASSLGGELYNEQFF. The CDR3 nucleotides read TGCGCCAGCAGCTTGGGAGGGGAGCTATACAATGAGCAGTTCTTC.

In its sample, this clone was seen a few times. The chain combines TRBV28 with TRBJ1-2, with 9 nucleotides matching TRBD1. Trimming cost V 6 bases and J 0 bases; bases outside gene matches: 5. Germline CDR1 is MDHEN and CDR2 is SYDVKM. The CDR3 covers 15 residues. This CDR3 reads CASSQDRGANYGYTF. CDR3 nucleotides: TGTGCCAGCAGCCAGGACAGGGGCGCTAACTATGGCTACACCTTC.

V gene TRBV15 combines with J gene TRBJ2-1, with D tentatively TRBD1 (5 bases). The CDR3 consists of 15 residues. The germline CDR1 and CDR2 sequences are LNHNV and YYDKDF (reference sequence). V was shortened by 6 bases and J by 2 bases, with 14 bases between the two germline ends. The CDR3 DNA sequence: TGTGCCACCAGAAAAGGGGCAGGTGCCTACAATGAGCAGTTCTTC. This gives the protein CATRKGAGAYNEQFF.